These 10 T cell receptor beta chains share one sample of origin, sequenced in a study of T cell responses to AZD1222 COVID-19 vaccine. Here immunoSEQ multiplex PCR was the method, and the copy in TCRdb shows in-frame clones only, minus some. The table lists 100,000 to 150,000 clones, 80% to 90% of them singletons. Sequenced material: peripheral blood, taken on day 0 of AZD1222 vaccination. Receptors originate from an adult in good health.

V usage is TRBV24-1 and J usage is TRBJ2-2, with D perhaps being TRBD1 or TRBD2 (6 bases each). Germline V CDR1 and CDR2: KGHDR, SFDVKD. Trimming removed 1 base from V and 5 bases from J, with 28 bases in between. The CDR3 loop spans 21 amino acids. DNA for the CDR3: TGTGCCACCAGTGATTTTCGCACTCTGGGGGCGGGGTTGCCGTATACCGGGGAGCTGTTTTTT. Protein sequence: CATSDFRTLGAGLPYTGELFF.

This chain uses TRBV6-4 with TRBJ2-7; 12 bases agree with TRBD2. The J segment lost 1 base and the V segment lost 10 bases, leaving 11 bases of the junction unmatched. This CDR3 contains 16 residues. Germline CDR1 is MRHNA and CDR2 is SNTAGT. Here the CDR3 reads CANRTSGVTVSYEQYF. CDR3 in DNA: TGTGCCAACAGGACTAGCGGGGTCACCGTGTCCTACGAGCAGTACTTC.

The chain's CDR3 is CASSDVAGTGANVLTF. The CDR3 DNA reads as TGTGCCAGCAGTGACGTCGCGGGGACCGGGGCCAACGTCCTGACTTTC. The rearrangement joins TRBV6-1 to TRBJ2-6; possible D gene TRBD2, 6 bases. CDR1 is MNHNS, CDR2 SASEGT, per germline. The CDR3 is 16 residues long. The V end lost 3 bases, the J end lost 4 bases, and 13 bases lay between the germline ends.

This chain links TRBV15 with TRBJ2-1; TRBD2 agrees at 8 bases. The CDR3 runs to 20 residues. Germline V gene lookup returns CDR1 LNHNV and CDR2 YYDKDF (reference sequence). With 2 bases clipped from V and 5 bases from J, the junction kept 20 bases outside the gene matches. CDR3 sequence: CATSRLRGIGRASFNNEQFF. The CDR3 DNA sequence: TGTGCCACCAGCAGACTTCGAGGAATCGGGAGGGCGAGTTTCAACAATGAGCAGTTCTTC.

V and J are TRBV6-2 or TRBV6-3 and TRBJ1-3, with 7 bases that match TRBD1. The CDR3 runs 17 residues. The V gene's germline CDR1 is MNHEY and CDR2 SVGEGT. V lost 6 bases and J lost 0; bases outside the gene matches: 11. CDR3: CASSSFLGTDSGNTIYF. CDR3 in DNA: TGTGCCAGCAGCTCGTTCCTCGGGACAGACTCTGGAAACACCATATATTTT.

This clone was found a few times. V gene TRBV9 combines with J gene TRBJ2-5; a possible D gene is TRBD2 (6 bases). The germline V gene has CDR1 SGDLS and CDR2 YYNGEE. The CDR3 contains 17 residues. Between the trimmed V and J ends, which lost 0 bases and 1 base, there was a span of 16 bases. Here the CDR3 DNA reads TGTGCCAGCAGCGTAGGCGTTGGAGGGTCCCCCCAAGAGACCCAGTACTTC. Its translation: CASSVGVGGSPQETQYF.

The table lists this clone with a count of one. The CDR3 sequence is CASSPGVGRAQPQHF. The CDR3 DNA reads as TGTGCCAGCTCACCGGGGGTGGGGCGGGCTCAGCCCCAGCATTTT. The chain recombines TRBV18 with TRBJ1-5; TRBD1 is a possible D gene (5 bases). V was pared by 3 bases and J by 6 bases, with 15 bases between. Germline CDR1 reads KGHSH; CDR2 reads LQKENI. The CDR3 spans 15 residues.

Notes on this clone: This CDR3 fails to terminate in the conserved phenylalanine or tryptophan, so it likely reflects a read error. The genes are TRBV4-2 and TRBJ1-2, with TRBD1 as a possible D gene (5 bases). Per the germline V gene, CDR1 is LGHNA and CDR2 is YNFKEQ. This CDR3 comprises 16 residues. V gave up 3 bases and J gave up 2 bases, with 16 bases separating them. CDR3 DNA sequence: TGTGCCAGCAGCCAGGAAAGAGTGGGGCCAAACTATGGCTACACCCTC. Its translation is CASSQERVGPNYGYTL.

The gene calls are TRBV19 and TRBJ1-1; maybe TRBD1 (6 bases). The CDR3 totals 14 residues. In germline, CDR1 is LNHDA, CDR2 SQIVND (reference sequence). V shed 3 bases and J shed 3 bases, with 11 bases lying between them. The CDR3 region has the DNA TGTGCCAGTAGTATGCAGGGGTGGTACACTGAAGCTTTCTTT. It yields the protein CASSMQGWYTEAFF.

The V and J genes are TRBV9 and TRBJ1-4; 9 bases are shared with TRBD1. The germline gives CDR1 SGDLS, CDR2 YYNGEE. V dropped 3 bases and J dropped 7; count of bases not matched to a gene: 4. CDR3 size: 14 residues. The CDR3 DNA reads as TGTGCCAGCAGCGCACGACAGGGGGGTGAAAAACTGTTTTTT. It specifies CASSARQGGEKLFF.